This T cell receptor beta chain stems from a study of cytomegalovirus exposure and HLA in healthy donors. Study-level results: A later analysis linked a missense variant in DCLRE1C to the trimming of TCR beta V and J genes. Further analysis, carried out later, found HLA-associated TCR beta chains more clonally expanded than equally common other chains.

Germline values: CDR1 SGHNT, CDR2 YYREEE (reference sequence). The CDR3 runs 13 residues. Trimming left V 6 bases short and J 0 bases short, with 9 bases between. Primers for the PCR totalled 60 Vbeta and 13 Jbeta. Only in-frame clones appear in the TCRdb table, and some are missing; sequencing was by immunoSEQ multiplex PCR. The table shows 150,000 to 200,000 clones, with 65% to 85% occurring only once. Comments on this clone: Its antigen remains unknown.

The receptor was derived from a man aged 18 to 29 in good health and CMV-seronegative. The sequencing input was PBMCs. The genes are TRBV5-4 and TRBJ1-1, with a weak D call TRBD1 (6 bases). CDR3 in DNA: TGTGCCAGCAAGAGGGACATGAACACTGAAGCTTTCTTT. It codes for CASKRDMNTEAFF.